These 5 T cell receptor beta chains were all obtained from the same sample, sequenced in a study of blood T cell repertoires in COVID-19. Only in-frame clones appear in the TCRdb table, and some are missing; sequencing was by immunoSEQ multiplex PCR. The sample gives about 35,000 clones, 85% to 90% of which show up once; over 9.5% is in the top ten. The sample consisted of peripheral blood. All receptors come from a man at least 80 years old with active COVID-19.

The CDR3 DNA is TGTGCCAGCAGCGTAGGGGTTAGCGGGAGCACCGGGGAGCTGTTTTTT. Protein product: CASSVGVSGSTGELFF. The chain employs TRBV9 and TRBJ2-2, with 9 bases aligning to TRBD2. V lost 0 bases, J lost 4 bases, and 4 bases stayed unmatched. The CDR3 totals 16 residues. The germline CDR1 and CDR2 sequences are SGDLS and YYNGEE.

In this sample, this clone turned up once. The CDR3 loop is CASSSGTSGRTETQYF. The CDR3 DNA sequence: TGTGCCAGCAGCTCAGGGACTAGCGGGAGGACGGAGACCCAGTACTTC. The genes are TRBV11-2 and TRBJ2-5, with 15 bases matching TRBD2. The germline V gene encodes CDR1 SGHAT and CDR2 FQNNGV. The CDR3 totals 16 residues. The V gene end was trimmed by 4 bases and the J gene end by 5 bases; junction bases not matched to a gene: 5.

CDR3 residues: CASSPPTGVYQPQHF. CDR3 nucleotide sequence: TGTGCCAGCAGTCCGCCGACAGGGGTATATCAGCCCCAGCATTTT. The chain couples TRBV28 to TRBJ1-5, with 8 bases lining up with TRBD1. The CDR3 has 15 residues. With V trimmed by 5 bases and J by 5 bases, 8 bases remained unmatched. Looked up from germline, CDR1 is MDHEN and CDR2 is SYDVKM.

V and J are TRBV28 and TRBJ2-7, with D perhaps matching TRBD2 (5 bases). V was trimmed by 3 bases and J by 5 bases, leaving 17 bases between them. Germline V gene sequence: CDR1 MDHEN, CDR2 SYDVKM. The CDR3 covers 15 residues. Here the CDR3 reads CASSFGGQEAHEQYF. In DNA form, the CDR3 reads TGTGCCAGCAGTTTCGGCGGGCAGGAGGCCCACGAGCAGTACTTC.

This clone was detected a few times. The chain links TRBV15 to TRBJ2-7, with TRBD2 as a possible D gene (5 bases). From germline, CDR1 is LNHNV and CDR2 YYDKDF (reference sequence). The V and J ends lost 3 bases and 0 bases respectively, with 15 bases between them. This CDR3 is 16 amino acids long. CDR3 coding DNA: TGTGCCACCAGCAGGGAAAGCGGTCTTGACTCCTACGAGCAGTACTTC. This sequence encodes CATSRESGLDSYEQYF.